This T cell receptor beta chain comes out of a study of T-cell reconstitution after alpha-beta-depleted transplantation in children. The TCRbeta library was prepared with unique molecular identifiers. TCRdb recomputed calls from the PCR reads with MiXCR, one row per CDR3 protein. This table holds about 500,000 distinct CDR3 sequences, 30% to 35% found once. Looked up from germline, CDR1 is SGHAT and CDR2 is FQNNGV. The CDR3 has 19 residues. The junction had 10 bases not matched to a gene; V was cut back by 1 base and J by 5 bases. The sequence was collected from a human donor who donated a stem cell graft to a child with aplastic anemia. Specimen: PBMCs from the stem cell graft donor, collected from the stem cell graft. The J gene is TRBJ2-5, the V gene TRBV11-2; TRBD2 matches 16 bases. The CDR3 spells CASSLGGLAGGTSSETQYF. The CDR3 DNA follows: TGTGCCAGCAGCTTAGGGGGACTAGCGGGAGGGACATCTTCTGAGACCCAGTACTTC.